This record covers a single TCR beta chain. A second PCR of 7 to 11 cycles used a sample-barcoded 5' primer and a J-beta primer mix. TCRdb reprocessed the 5' RACE reads via MiXCR and lists one record per CDR3 protein. The sample lists approximately 800,000 distinct CDR3 sequences; 35% to 40% were seen once. The data belong to a study of blood T cells in healthy people across ages. V was trimmed by 3 bases and J by 0 bases, leaving 10 bases between them. The CDR3 loop spans 16 amino acids. The V gene's germline CDR1 is KGHDR and CDR2 SFDVKD. The TCR originated in a man younger than 30 in good health. V usage is TRBV24-1 and J usage is TRBJ2-2; no clear D. The specimen sequenced was blood. The CDR3 coding sequence is TGTGCCACCAGTGATCGGACCGGAGCGAACACCGGGGAGCTGTTTTTT. The encoded protein is CATSDRTGANTGELFF.